The rows below give T cell receptor beta chains drawn from one sample of a study of PD-1 blockade in mismatch repair-deficient tumors. Clones were read by immunoSEQ multiplex PCR, and TCRdb kept only the in-frame ones, dropping some. The table has 85,000 to 130,000 clones, approximately 83% seen once. The material was peripheral blood, obtained approximately 35 weeks after starting pembrolizumab. The source of these receptors is an adult with mismatch repair-deficient cancer. Both conserved end residues are part of each CDR3. The D gene is left open where the match is weak. Some rows mark clone size as missing; the rest say once, few, many or name a class of expanded clone.

j_call clone_size v_call d_call cdr3_length cdr3_nt cdr3_aa
TRBJ1-5 NA TRBV4-3 TRBD1 15 TGCGCCAGCAGCCAAAACGGACAGGGCTATCAGCCCCAGCATTTT CASSQNGQGYQPQHF
TRBJ1-1 NA TRBV27 NA 14 TGTGCCAGCAGTTTAAAAACTTTTGGGACTGAAGCTTTCTTT CASSLKTFGTEAFF
TRBJ1-1 NA TRBV7-9 NA 13 TGTGCCAGCAGCTTTGCAGAGAACACTGAAGCTTTCTTT CASSFAENTEAFF
TRBJ2-3 NA TRBV4-3 TRBD2 15 TGCGCCAGCAGCCAAGGGGGACTAGGGGGGGATACGCAGTATTTT CASSQGGLGGDTQYF
TRBJ1-1 NA TRBV10-3 TRBD1 14 TGTGCCATCAGTGGGTTGACAGGGGACACTGAAGCTTTCTTT CAISGLTGDTEAFF
TRBJ2-5 NA TRBV7-3 NA 12 TGTGCCAGCAGCTTAGTAGGAGAGACCCAGTACTTC CASSLVGETQYF
TRBJ2-1 NA TRBV5-1 NA 15 TGCGCCAGCAGCTCAACCGGGACGGACTACAATGAGCAGTTCTTC CASSSTGTDYNEQFF
TRBJ2-5 NA TRBV30 TRBD2 13 TGTGCCTGGACCCCTAGCGGGAGATCTACCCAGTACTTC CAWTPSGRSTQYF
TRBJ2-2 NA TRBV27 NA 13 TGTGCCAGCAGTTTTTCCGACACCGGGGAGCTGTTTTTT CASSFSDTGELFF
TRBJ2-5 NA TRBV28 NA 13 TGTGCCAGCAGCCCAGGAGGTCCAGAGACCCAGTACTTC CASSPGGPETQYF
TRBJ2-1 NA TRBV9 NA 14 TGTGCCAGCAGCGTAGGGCGGTTCTACAATGAGCAGTTCTTC CASSVGRFYNEQFF
TRBJ1-1 once TRBV7-9 NA 14 TGTGCCAGCAGCTTGGGGACGTACAACACTGAAGCTTTCTTT CASSLGTYNTEAFF
TRBJ2-1 NA TRBV11-2 NA 14 TGTGCCAGCAGCTTAGCCGGCAGGGACAATGAGCAGTTCTTC CASSLAGRDNEQFF
TRBJ2-3 NA TRBV11-2 NA 13 TGTGCCAGCAGTCGGGGGAACACAGATACGCAGTATTTT CASSRGNTDTQYF
TRBJ2-6 NA TRBV30 NA 19 TGTGCCTGGAGTGTACGTAGGGACGTGATAATCTCTGGGGCCAACGTCCTGACTTTC CAWSVRRDVIISGANVLTF
TRBJ1-1 few TRBV28 NA 10 TGTGCCAGCAGGGACACTGAAGCTTTCTTT CASRDTEAFF
TRBJ1-4 NA TRBV6-5 NA 10 TGTGCCAGCAAGGGCGAAAAACTGTTTTTT CASKGEKLFF
TRBJ2-1 once TRBV5-8 TRBD2 18 TGTGCCAGCAGCCCCGGACTAGCGGAACCTGGCTCCTACAATGAGCAGTTCTTC CASSPGLAEPGSYNEQFF
TRBJ2-7 NA TRBV2 NA 12 TGTGCCAGCAGTGAATCCTCCTACGAGCAGTACTTC CASSESSYEQYF
TRBJ2-1 NA TRBV5-6 NA 15 TGTGCCAGCAGCCGCTGGGGCAGCGCCCTCAATGAGCAGTTCTTC CASSRWGSALNEQFF
TRBJ1-2 NA TRBV5-4 NA 12 TGTGCCAGCAGCTTGGCTAACTATGGCTACACCTTC CASSLANYGYTF
TRBJ1-3 NA TRBV6-6 TRBD1 16 TGTGCCAGCAGTTCCGGGACAGGGGACTCTGGAAACACCATATATTTT CASSSGTGDSGNTIYF
TRBJ2-3 NA TRBV4-1 TRBD2 18 TGCGCCAGCCGACAGGGAAAACTAGCGGGAAACTTCACAGATACGCAGTATTTT CASRQGKLAGNFTDTQYF
TRBJ2-1 NA TRBV27 NA 18 TGTGCCAGCAGTTTAAGGGGAGGGGGTCCTAGCGGCTACAATGAGCAGTTCTTC CASSLRGGGPSGYNEQFF
TRBJ1-1 NA TRBV9 NA 15 TGTGCCAGCACCCGTACAGGTGGAAGGAACACTGAAGCTTTCTTT CASTRTGGRNTEAFF
TRBJ2-7 NA TRBV5-4 NA 13 TGTGCCAGCAGCTTGGCCCCCGATTACGAGCAGTACTTC CASSLAPDYEQYF
TRBJ2-2 NA TRBV5-4 TRBD2 15 TGTGCCAGCCGCTCTGGACTAGCGGCCACCGGGGAGCTGTTTTTT CASRSGLAATGELFF
TRBJ2-2 NA TRBV27 TRBD2 16 TGTGCCAGCACAGCTGGACTAGCGGGATTTGTCGGGGAGCTGTTTTTT CASTAGLAGFVGELFF
TRBJ1-5 NA TRBV6-1 TRBD1 14 TGTGCCAGCAGTGTGGACAGGGGGAATCAGCCCCAGCATTTT CASSVDRGNQPQHF
TRBJ2-7 NA TRBV30 TRBD2 13 TGTGCCTGGAAGCACCGGGAGGGCTTCGAGCAGTACTTC CAWKHREGFEQYF
TRBJ2-1 NA TRBV4-1 NA 18 TGCGCCAGCAGCCAAGAGAGTCCCCGGGGAACGTCCTACAATGAGCAGTTCTTC CASSQESPRGTSYNEQFF
TRBJ2-1 NA TRBV11-2 TRBD2 15 TGTGCCAGCAGCTCTAGCGGGAGGGCCCTTAATGAGCAGTTCTTC CASSSSGRALNEQFF
TRBJ1-2 NA TRBV11-2 NA 17 TGTGCCAGCAGCTCCCGGGGAAGTCGGGGGGCTAACTATGGCTACACCTTC CASSSRGSRGANYGYTF
TRBJ1-2 NA TRBV7-3 TRBD1 15 TGTGCCAGCAGCTTAACCACAGGGGGGATCTATGGCTACACCTTC CASSLTTGGIYGYTF
TRBJ2-7 NA TRBV5-4 TRBD2 14 TGTGCCAGCAGCCCCAGCGGGAGCGGCTACGAGCAGTACTTC CASSPSGSGYEQYF
TRBJ1-2 NA TRBV11-2 NA 15 TGTGCCAGCAGCCCCCGCGGGGGGCTGGACTATGGCTACACCTTC CASSPRGGLDYGYTF
TRBJ1-1 few TRBV6-6 TRBD1 15 TGTGCCAGCAGTTACACGGACAGGGTGAACACTGAAGCTTTCTTT CASSYTDRVNTEAFF